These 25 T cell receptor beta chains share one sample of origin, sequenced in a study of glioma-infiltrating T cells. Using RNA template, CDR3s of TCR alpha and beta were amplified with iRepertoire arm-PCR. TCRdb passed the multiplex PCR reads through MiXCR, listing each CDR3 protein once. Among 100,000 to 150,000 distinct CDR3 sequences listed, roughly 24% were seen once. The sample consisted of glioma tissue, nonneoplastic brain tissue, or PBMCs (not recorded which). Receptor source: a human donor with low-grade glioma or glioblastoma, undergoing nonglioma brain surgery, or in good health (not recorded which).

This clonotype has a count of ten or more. The CDR3 region has the DNA TGCAGTGCTAGCGGGTCACCCTATGGTGAGCAGTTCTTC. This sequence encodes CSASGSPYGEQFF. The rearrangement links TRBV20-1 to TRBJ2-1, with D uncertain. This CDR3 has 13 amino acids. Germline assignment: CDR1 DFQATT and CDR2 SNEGSKA (reference sequence). Trimming left V 3 bases short and J 9 bases short, with 15 bases between.

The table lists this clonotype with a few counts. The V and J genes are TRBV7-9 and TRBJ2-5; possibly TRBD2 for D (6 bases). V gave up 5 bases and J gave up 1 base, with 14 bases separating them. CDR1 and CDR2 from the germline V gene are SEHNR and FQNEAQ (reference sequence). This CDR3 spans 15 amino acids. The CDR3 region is CASSPIAASQETQYF. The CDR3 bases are TGTGCCAGCAGCCCTATAGCGGCCTCCCAAGAGACCCAGTACTTC.

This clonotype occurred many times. The CDR3 DNA sequence: TGCGCCAGCAGCTCGGACAGGCCACGGGAGACCCAGTACTTC. The encoded protein is CASSSDRPRETQYF. This sequence joins TRBV5-1 and TRBJ2-5; 7 bases line up with TRBD1. V dropped 3 bases and J dropped 5; count of bases not matched to a gene: 7. CDR1 is SGHRS, CDR2 YFSETQ, per germline. This CDR3 comprises 14 residues.

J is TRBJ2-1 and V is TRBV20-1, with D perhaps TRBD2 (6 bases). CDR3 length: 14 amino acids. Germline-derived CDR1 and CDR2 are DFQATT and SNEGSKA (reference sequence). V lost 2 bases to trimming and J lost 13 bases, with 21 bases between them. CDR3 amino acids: CSARSIYSTSRQFF. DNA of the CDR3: TGCAGTGCTAGATCAATTTACTCAACTAGCCGCCAGTTCTTC.

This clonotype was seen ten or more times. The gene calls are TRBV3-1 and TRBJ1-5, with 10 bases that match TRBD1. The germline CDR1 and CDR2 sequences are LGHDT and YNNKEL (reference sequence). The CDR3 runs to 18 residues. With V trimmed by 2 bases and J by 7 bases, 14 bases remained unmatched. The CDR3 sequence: CASSQIPVTGQGQQPQHF. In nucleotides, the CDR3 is TGTGCCAGCAGCCAAATCCCCGTTACGGGACAGGGGCAACAGCCCCAGCATTTT.

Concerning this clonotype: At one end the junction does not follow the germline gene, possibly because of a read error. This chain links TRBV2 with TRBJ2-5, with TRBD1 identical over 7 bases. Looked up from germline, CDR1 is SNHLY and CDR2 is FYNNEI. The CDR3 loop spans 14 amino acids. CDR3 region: CASTFPRQGRTQYF. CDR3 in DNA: TGTGCAAGCACCTTCCCACGACAGGGAAGGACCCAGTACTTC.

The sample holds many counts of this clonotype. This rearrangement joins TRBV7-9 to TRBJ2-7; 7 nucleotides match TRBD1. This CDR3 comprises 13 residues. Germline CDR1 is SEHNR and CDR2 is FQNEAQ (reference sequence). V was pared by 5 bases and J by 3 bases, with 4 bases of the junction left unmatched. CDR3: CASSRTGNYEQYF. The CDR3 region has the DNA TGTGCCAGCAGCCGGACAGGAAACTACGAGCAGTACTTC.

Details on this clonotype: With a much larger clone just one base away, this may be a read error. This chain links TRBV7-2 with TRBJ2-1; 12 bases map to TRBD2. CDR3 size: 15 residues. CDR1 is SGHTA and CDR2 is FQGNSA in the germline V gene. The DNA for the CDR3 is TGTGCCAGCAGCTTACAGGCTAGCGGGAGGGGTGAGCAGTCCTTC. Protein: CASSLQASGRGEQSF.

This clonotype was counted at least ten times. CDR3 bases: TGTGCCAGCAGTCCCGGGACAGGGGATACGAAGGCTTTCTTT. Its protein product is CASSPGTGDTKAFF. V usage is TRBV25-1 and J usage is TRBJ1-1; 10 nucleotides line up with TRBD1. This CDR3 is built from 14 residues. Unmatched junction bases numbered 11, after V lost 5 bases and J lost 11 bases. CDR1 and CDR2 from the germline V gene are MGHDK and SYGVNS.

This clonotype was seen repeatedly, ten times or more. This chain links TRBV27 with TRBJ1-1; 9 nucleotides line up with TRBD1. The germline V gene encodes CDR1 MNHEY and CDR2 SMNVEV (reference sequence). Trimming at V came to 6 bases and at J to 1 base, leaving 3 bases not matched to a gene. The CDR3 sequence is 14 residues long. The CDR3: CASRRTGANTEAFF. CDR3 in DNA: TGTGCCAGCAGACGGACAGGGGCGAACACTGAAGCTTTCTTT.

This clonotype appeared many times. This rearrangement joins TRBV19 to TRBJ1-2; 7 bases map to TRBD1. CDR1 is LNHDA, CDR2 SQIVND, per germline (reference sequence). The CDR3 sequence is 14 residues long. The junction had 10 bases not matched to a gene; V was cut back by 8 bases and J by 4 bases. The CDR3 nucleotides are TGTGCCAGTGCATACCAACAGGGGATCTATGGCTACACCTTC. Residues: CASAYQQGIYGYTF.

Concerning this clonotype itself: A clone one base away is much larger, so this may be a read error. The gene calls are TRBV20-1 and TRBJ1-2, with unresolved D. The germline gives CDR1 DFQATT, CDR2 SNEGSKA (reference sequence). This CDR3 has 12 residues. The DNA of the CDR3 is TGCAGTGCTCCGGTGGGTGGCTATTGCTACACCTTC. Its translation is CSAPVGGYCYTF.

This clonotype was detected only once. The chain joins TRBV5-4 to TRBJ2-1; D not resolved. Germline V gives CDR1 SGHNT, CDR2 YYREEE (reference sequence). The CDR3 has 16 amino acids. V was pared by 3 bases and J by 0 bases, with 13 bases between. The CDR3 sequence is CASSSLAFGSYNEQFF. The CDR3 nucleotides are TGTGCCAGCAGCTCGCTGGCGTTTGGCTCCTACAATGAGCAGTTCTTC. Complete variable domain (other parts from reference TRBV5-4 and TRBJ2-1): ETGVTQSPTHLIKTRGQQVTLRCSSQSGHNTVSWYQQALGQGPQFIFQYYREEENGRGNFPPRFSGLQFPNYSSELNVNALELDDSALYLCASSSLAFGSYNEQFFGPGTRLTVL.

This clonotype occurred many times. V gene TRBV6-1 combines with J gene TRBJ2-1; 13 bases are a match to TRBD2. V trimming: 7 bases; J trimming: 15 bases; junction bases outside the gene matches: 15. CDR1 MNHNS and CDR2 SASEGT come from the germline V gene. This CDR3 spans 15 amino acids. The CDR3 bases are TGTGCCAGCATCCTCTCCGGGACTAGCGGGAACGACCCGTTCTTC. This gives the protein CASILSGTSGNDPFF.

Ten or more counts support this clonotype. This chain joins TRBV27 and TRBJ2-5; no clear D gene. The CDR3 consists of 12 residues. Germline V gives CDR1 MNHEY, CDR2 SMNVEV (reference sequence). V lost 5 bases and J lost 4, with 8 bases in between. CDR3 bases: TGTGCCAGCAGTCGAACTGGAGAGACCCAGTACTTC. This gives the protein CASSRTGETQYF.

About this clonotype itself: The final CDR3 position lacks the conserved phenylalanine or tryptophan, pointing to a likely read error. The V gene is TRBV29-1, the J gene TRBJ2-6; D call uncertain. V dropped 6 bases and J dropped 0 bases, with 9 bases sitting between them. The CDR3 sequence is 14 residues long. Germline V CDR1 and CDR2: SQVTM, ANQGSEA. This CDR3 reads CSVDDSSGANVLTL. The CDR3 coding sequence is TGCAGCGTAGACGATTCCTCTGGGGCCAACGTCCTGACTTTA.

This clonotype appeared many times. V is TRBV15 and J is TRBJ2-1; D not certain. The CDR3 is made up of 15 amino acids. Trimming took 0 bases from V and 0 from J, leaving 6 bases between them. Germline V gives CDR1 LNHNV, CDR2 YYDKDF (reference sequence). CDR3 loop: CATSRERSSYNEQFF. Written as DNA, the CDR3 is TGTGCCACCAGCAGAGAGAGGTCCTCCTACAATGAGCAGTTCTTC. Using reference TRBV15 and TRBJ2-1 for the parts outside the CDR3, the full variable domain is DAMVIQNPRYQVTQFGKPVTLSCSQTLNHNVMYWYQQKSSQAPKLLFHYYDKDFNNEADTPDNFQSRRPNTSFCFLDIRSPGLGDTAMYLCATSRERSSYNEQFFGPGTRLTVL.

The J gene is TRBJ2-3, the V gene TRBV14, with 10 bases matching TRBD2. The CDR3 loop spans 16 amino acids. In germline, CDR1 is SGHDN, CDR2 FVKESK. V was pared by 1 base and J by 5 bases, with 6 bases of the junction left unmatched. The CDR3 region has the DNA TGTGCCAGCAGCCAAGGTAGCGGGAGGACGTTAGATACGCAGTATTTT. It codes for CASSQGSGRTLDTQYF.

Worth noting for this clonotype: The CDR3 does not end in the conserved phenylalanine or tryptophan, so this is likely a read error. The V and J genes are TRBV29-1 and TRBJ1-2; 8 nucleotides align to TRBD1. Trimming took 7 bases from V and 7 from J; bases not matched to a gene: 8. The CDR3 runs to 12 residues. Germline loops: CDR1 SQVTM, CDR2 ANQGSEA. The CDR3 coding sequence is TGCAGCGCTGACAGGGGATCAGGTGGCTACACCTCC. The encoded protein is CSADRGSGGYTS.

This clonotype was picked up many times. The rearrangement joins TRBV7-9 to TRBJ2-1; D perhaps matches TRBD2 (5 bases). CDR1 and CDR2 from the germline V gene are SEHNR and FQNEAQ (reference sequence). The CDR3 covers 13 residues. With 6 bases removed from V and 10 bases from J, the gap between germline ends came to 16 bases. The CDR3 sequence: CASRPSPTGEQFF. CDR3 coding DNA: TGTGCCAGCAGACCTAGCCCAACCGGGGAGCAGTTCTTC.

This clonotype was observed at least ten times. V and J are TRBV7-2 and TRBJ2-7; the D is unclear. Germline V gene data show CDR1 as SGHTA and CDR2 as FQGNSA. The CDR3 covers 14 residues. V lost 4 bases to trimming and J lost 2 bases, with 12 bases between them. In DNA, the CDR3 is TGTGCCAGCAGCTCCCGACCGGGCCCCTACGAGCAGTACTTC. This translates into CASSSRPGPYEQYF.

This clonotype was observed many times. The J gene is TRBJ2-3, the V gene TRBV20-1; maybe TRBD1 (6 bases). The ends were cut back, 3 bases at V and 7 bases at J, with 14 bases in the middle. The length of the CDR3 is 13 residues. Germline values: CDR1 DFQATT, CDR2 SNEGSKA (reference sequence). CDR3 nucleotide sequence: TGCAGTGCTAGTTTACAGGGCGGTAATACGCAGTATTTT. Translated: CSASLQGGNTQYF.

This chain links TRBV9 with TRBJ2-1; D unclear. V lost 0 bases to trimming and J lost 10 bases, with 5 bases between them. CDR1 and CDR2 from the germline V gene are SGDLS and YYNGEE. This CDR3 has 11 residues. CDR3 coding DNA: TGTGCCAGCAGCGTAGGGATGGAGCAGTTCTTC. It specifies CASSVGMEQFF. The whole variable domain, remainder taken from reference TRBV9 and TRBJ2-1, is DSGVTQTPKHLITATGQRVTLRCSPRSGDLSVYWYQQSLDQGLQFLIQYYNGEERAKGNILERFSAQQFPDLHSELNLSSLELGDSALYFCASSVGMEQFFGPGTRLTVL.

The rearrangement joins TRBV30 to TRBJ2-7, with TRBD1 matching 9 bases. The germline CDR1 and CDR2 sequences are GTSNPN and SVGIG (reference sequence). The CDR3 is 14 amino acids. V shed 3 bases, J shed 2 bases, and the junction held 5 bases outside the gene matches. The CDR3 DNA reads TGTGCCTGGAGCGCCGGGACAGGGACCTACGAGCAGTACTTC. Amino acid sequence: CAWSAGTGTYEQYF.

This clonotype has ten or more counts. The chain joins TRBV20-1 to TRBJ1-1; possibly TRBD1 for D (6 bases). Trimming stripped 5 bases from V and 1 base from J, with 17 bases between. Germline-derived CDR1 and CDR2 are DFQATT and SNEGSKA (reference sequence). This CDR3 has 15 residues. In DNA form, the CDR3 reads TGCAGTGCTCTCTGGGACACCTTGGCGAACACTGAAGCTTTCTTT. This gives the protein CSALWDTLANTEAFF.